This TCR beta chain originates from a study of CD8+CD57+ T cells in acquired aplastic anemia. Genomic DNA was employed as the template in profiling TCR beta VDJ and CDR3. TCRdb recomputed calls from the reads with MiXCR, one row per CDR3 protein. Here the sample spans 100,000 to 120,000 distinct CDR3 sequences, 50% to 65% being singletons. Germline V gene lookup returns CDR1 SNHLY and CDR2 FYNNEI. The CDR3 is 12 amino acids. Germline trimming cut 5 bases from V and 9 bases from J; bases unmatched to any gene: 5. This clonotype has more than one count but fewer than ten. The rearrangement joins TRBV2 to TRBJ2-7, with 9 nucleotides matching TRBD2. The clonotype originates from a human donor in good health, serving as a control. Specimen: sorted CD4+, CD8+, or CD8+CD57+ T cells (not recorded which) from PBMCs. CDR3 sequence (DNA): TGTGCCAGCAGTTTAGCGGGAGTAGTGCAGTACGTC. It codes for CASSLAGVVQYV.